The TCR beta chain under discussion was sequenced for a study of T cells in Graves' hyperthyroidism and ophthalmopathy. Findings and caveats of the study: Using 13 V-J features, a model discriminated ophthalmopathy from stable hyperthyroidism.

This clonotype was recorded many times. Its antigen remains unknown. Amplified TCR beta CDR3 regions came from RNA transcripts. First-round RT-PCR with HTBI primers amplified the TCR CDR3 region. Each CDR3 protein is one row after TCRdb ran MiXCR on the multiplex PCR reads. This sample has a few hundred thousand distinct CDR3 sequences; 20% to 25% occur once, and the top ten carry 26%. It was considered stable Graves' hyperthyroidism when ophthalmopathy did not progress within 18 months. A patient was excluded if there was uncontrolled infection, other autoimmune disease, pregnancy or lactation. Sequences were obtained from blood. The sequence derives from a man aged 18 to 35 with Graves' hyperthyroidism.

The CDR3 coding sequence is TGTGCCAGCAGTGACAGGGAAGATGGGGCCAACGTCCTGACTTTC. It is translated as CASSDREDGANVLTF. The genes are TRBV6-1 and TRBJ2-6, with a possible D match to TRBD1 (5 bases). The CDR3 is 15 amino acids. Germline CDR1 is MNHNS and CDR2 is SASEGT. The V end lost 3 bases, the J end lost 3 bases, and 9 bases lay between the germline ends.